This T cell receptor (beta chain) was recorded in a study of blood T cell repertoires in COVID-19. Across the study: Samples taken during acute and convalescent COVID-19 were collected in the United States, Italy and Spain. Sources were T cells, B-cell-depleted T cells, or PBMCs; the material itself was cDNA or gDNA.

V was clipped by 6 bases and J by 3 bases, with 12 bases between them. The CDR3 runs 13 residues. Germline CDR1 SGHNT, CDR2 YENEEA. Measured with immunoSEQ multiplex PCR; TCRdb has only the in-frame clones, and not every one. The sample lists over 150,000 clones; approximately 86% were seen once. This receptor was obtained from a man in his sixties with COVID-19, enrolled during active disease. The chain joins TRBV11-3 to TRBJ2-7, with D possibly TRBD2 on 6 matching bases. Sequencing was performed on peripheral blood. This chain's CDR3 is CASRTEGNYEQYF. CDR3 DNA: TGTGCCAGCAGGACGGAGGGAAACTACGAGCAGTACTTC.